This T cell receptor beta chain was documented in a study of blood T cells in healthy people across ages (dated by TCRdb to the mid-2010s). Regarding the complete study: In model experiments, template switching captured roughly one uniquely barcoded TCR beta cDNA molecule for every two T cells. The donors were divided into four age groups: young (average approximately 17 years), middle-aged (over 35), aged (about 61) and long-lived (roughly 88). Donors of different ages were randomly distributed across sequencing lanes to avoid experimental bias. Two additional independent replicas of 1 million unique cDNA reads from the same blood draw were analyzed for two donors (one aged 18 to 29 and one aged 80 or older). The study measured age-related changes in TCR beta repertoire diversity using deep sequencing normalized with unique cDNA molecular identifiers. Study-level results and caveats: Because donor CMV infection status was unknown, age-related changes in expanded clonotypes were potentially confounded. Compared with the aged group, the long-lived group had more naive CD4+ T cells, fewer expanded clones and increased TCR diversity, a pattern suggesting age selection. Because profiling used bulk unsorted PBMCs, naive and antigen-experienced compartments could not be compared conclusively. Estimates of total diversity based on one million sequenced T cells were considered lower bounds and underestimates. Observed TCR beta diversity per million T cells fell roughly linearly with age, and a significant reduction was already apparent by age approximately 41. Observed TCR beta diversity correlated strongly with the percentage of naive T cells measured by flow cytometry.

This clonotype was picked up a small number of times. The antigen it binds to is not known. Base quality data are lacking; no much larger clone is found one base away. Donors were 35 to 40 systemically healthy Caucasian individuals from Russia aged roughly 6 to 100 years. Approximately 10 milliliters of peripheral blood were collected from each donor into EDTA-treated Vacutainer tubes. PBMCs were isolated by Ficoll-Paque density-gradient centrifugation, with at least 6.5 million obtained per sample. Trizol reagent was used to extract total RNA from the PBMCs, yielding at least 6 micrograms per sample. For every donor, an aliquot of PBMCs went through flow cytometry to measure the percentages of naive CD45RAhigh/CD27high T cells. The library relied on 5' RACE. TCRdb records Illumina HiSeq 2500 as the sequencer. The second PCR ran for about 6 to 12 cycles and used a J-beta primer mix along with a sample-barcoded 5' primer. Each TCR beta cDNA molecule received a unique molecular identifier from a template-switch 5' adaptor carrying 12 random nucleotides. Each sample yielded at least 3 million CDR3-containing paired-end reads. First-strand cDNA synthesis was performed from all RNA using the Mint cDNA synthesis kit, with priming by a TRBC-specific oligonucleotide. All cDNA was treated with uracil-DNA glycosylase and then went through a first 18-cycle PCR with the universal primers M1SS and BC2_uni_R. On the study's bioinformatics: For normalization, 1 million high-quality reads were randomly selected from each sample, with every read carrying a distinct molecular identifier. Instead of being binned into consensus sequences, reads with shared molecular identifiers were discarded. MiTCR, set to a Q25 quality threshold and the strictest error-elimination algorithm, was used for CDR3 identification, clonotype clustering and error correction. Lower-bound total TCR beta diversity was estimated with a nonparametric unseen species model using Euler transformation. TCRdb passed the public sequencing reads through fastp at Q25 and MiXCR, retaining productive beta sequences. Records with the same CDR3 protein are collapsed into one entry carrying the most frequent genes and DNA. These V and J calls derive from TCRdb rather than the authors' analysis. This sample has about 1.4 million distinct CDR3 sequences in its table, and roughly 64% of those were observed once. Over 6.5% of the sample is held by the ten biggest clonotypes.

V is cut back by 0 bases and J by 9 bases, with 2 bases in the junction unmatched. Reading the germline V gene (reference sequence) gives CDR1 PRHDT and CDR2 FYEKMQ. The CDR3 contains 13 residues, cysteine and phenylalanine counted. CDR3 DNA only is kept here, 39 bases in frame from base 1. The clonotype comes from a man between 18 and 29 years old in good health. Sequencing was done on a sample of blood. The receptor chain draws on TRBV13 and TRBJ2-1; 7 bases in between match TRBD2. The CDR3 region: CASSLGSSGEQFF. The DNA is TGTGCCAGCAGCTTAGGCTCTAGCGGTGAGCAGTTCTTC.